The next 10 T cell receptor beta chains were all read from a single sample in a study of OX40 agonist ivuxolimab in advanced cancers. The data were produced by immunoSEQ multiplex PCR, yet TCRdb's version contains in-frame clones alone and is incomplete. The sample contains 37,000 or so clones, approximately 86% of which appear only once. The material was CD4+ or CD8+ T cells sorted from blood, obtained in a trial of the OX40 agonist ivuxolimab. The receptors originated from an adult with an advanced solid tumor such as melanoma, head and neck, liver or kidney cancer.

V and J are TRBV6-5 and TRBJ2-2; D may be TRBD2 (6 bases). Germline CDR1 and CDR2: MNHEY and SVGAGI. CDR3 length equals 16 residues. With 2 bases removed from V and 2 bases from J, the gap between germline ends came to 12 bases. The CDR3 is CASSYTGGANTGELFF. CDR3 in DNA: TGTGCCAGCAGTTACACGGGCGGGGCAAACACCGGGGAGCTGTTTTTT.

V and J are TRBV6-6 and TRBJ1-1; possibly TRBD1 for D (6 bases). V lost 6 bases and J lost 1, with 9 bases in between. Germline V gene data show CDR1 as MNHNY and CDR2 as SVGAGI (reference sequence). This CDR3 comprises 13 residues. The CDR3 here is CASSWDTNTEAFF. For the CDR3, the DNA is TGTGCCAGCAGCTGGGACACGAACACTGAAGCTTTCTTT.

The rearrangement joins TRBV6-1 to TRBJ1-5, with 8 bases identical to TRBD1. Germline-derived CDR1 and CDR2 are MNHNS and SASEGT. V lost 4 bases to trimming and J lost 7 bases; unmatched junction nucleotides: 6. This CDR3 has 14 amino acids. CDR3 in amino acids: CASSAGRGRQPQHF. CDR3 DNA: TGTGCCAGCAGTGCCGGCAGGGGGCGGCAGCCCCAGCATTTT.

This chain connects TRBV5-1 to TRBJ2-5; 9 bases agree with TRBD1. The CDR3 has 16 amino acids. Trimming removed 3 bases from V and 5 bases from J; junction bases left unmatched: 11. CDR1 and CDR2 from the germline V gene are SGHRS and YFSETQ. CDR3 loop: CASSSPGQGAVETQYF. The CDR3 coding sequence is TGCGCCAGCAGCTCGCCGGGACAGGGTGCCGTGGAGACCCAGTACTTC.

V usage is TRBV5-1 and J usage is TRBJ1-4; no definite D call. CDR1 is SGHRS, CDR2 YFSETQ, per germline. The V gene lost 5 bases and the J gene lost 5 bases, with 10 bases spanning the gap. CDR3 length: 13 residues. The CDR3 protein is CASRRAENEKLFF. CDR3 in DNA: TGCGCCAGCAGGCGAGCGGAGAATGAAAAACTGTTTTTT.

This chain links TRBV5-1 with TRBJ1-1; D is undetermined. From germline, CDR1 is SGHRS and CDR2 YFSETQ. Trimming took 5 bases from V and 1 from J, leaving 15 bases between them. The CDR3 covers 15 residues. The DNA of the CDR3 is TGCGCCAGCAGACGAGACGCAGGAACGAACACTGAAGCTTTCTTT. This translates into CASRRDAGTNTEAFF.

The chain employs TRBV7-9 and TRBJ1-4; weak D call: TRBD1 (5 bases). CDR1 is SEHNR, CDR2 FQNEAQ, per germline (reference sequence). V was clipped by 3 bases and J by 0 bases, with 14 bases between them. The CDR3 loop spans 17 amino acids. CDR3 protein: CASSFSGKGATNEKLFF. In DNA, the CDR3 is TGTGCCAGCAGCTTCTCAGGGAAGGGAGCAACTAATGAAAAACTGTTTTTT.

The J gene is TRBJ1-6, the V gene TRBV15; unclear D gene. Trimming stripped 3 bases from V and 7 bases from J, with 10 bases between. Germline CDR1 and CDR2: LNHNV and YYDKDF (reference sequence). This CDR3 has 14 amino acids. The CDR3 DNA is TGTGCCACCAGCAGGGACCCCACGAATTCACCCCTCCACTTT. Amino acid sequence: CATSRDPTNSPLHF. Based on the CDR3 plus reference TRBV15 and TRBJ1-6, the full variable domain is DAMVIQNPRYQVTQFGKPVTLSCSQTLNHNVMYWYQQKSSQAPKLLFHYYDKDFNNEADTPDNFQSRRPNTSFCFLDIRSPGLGDTAMYLCATSRDPTNSPLHFGNGTRLTVT.

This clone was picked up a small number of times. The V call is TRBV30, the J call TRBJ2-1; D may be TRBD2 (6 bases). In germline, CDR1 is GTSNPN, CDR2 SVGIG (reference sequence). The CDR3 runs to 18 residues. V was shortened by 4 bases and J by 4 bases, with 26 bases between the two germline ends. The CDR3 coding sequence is TGTGCCTGGAACGATAATTTGCCTTCCGGGGACTTTTACAATGAGCAGTTCTTC. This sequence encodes CAWNDNLPSGDFYNEQFF. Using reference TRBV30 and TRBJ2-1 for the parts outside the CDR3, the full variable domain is SQTIHQWPATLVQPVGSPLSLECTVEGTSNPNLYWYRQAAGRGLQLLFYSVGIGQISSEVPQNLSASRPQDRQFILSSKKLLLSDSGFYLCAWNDNLPSGDFYNEQFFGPGTRLTVL.

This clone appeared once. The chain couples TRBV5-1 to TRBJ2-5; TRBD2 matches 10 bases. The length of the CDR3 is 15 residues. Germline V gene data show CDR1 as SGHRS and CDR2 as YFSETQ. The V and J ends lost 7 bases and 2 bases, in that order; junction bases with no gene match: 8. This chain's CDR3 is CASVASGGPQETQYF. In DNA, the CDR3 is TGCGCCAGCGTAGCTAGCGGGGGACCGCAAGAGACCCAGTACTTC.